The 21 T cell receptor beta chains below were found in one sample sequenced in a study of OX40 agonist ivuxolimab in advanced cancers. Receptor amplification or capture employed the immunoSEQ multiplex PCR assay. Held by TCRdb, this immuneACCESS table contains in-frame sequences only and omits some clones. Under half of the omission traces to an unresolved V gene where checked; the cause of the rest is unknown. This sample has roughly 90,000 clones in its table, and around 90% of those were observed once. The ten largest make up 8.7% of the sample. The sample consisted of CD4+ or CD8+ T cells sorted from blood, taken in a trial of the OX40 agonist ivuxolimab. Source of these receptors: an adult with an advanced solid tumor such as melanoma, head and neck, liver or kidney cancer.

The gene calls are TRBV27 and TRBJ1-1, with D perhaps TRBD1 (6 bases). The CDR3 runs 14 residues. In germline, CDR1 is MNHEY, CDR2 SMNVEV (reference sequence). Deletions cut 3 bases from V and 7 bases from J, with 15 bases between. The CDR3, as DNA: TGTGCCAGCAGTTTTAGGTTAAGGGGACATGAAGCTTTCTTT. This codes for CASSFRLRGHEAFF.

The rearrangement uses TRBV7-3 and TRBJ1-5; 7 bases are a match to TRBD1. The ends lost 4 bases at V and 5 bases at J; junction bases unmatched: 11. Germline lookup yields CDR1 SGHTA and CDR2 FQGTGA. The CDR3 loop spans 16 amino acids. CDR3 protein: CASSYGGTAGDQPQHF. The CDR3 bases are TGTGCCAGCAGCTATGGGGGGACAGCGGGCGATCAGCCCCAGCATTTT.

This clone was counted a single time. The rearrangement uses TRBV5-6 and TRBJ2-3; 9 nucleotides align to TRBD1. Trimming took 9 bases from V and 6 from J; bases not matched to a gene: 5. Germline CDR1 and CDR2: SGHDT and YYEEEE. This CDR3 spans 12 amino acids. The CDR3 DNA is TGTGCCACCGGGACAGGGCGCGATACGCAGTATTTT. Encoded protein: CATGTGRDTQYF.

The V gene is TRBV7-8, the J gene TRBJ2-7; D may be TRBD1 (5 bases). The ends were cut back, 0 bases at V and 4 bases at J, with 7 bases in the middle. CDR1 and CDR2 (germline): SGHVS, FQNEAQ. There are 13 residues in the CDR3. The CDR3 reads CASSLAQGYEQYF. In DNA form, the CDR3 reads TGTGCCAGCAGCTTAGCCCAGGGTTACGAGCAGTACTTC.

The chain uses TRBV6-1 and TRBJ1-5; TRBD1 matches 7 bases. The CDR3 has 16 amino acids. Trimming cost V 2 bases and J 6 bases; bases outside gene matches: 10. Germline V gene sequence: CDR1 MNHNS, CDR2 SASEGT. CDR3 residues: CASSEHRGQGGQPQHF. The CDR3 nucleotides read TGTGCCAGCAGTGAACATAGGGGGCAGGGCGGTCAGCCCCAGCATTTT.

The CDR3, as DNA: TGTGCCAGCAGTGAATGGACCTACGAGGACCGACGTGAGCAGTTCTTC. Protein product: CASSEWTYEDRREQFF. This rearrangement joins TRBV2 to TRBJ2-1, with D uncertain. CDR3 length: 16 amino acids. CDR1 SNHLY and CDR2 FYNNEI come from the germline V gene. The V and J ends lost 2 bases and 9 bases respectively, with 20 bases between them. Full variable domain (remainder filled in from reference TRBV2 and TRBJ2-1): EPEVTQTPSHQVTQMGQEVILRCVPISNHLYFYWYRQILGQKVEFLVSFYNNEISEKSEIFDDQFSVERPDGSNFTLKIRSTKLEDSAMYFCASSEWTYEDRREQFFGPGTRLTVL.

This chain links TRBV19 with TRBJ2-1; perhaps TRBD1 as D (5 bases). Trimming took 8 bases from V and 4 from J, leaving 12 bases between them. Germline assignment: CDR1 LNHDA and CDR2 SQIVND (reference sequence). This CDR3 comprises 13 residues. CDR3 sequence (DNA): TGTGCCAGTGCAGGGATGGGATACAATGAGCAGTTCTTC. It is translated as CASAGMGYNEQFF.

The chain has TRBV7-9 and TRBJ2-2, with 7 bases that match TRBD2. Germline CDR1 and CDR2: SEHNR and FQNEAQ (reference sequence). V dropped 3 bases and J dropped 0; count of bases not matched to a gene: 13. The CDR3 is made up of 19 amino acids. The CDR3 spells CASSFSYLAEPPNTGELFF. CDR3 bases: TGTGCCAGCAGCTTCAGCTACCTAGCGGAACCACCGAACACCGGGGAGCTGTTTTTT.

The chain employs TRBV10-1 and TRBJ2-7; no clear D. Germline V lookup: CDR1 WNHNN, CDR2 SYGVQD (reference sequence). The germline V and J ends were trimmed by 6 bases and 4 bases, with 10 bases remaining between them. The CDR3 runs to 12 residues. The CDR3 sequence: CASSDAVYEQYF. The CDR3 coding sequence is TGCGCCAGCAGCGATGCCGTATACGAGCAGTACTTC.

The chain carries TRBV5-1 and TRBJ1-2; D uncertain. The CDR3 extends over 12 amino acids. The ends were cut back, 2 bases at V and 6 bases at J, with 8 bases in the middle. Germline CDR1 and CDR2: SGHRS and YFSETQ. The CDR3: CASSLFQDGYTF. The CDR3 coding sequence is TGCGCCAGCAGCTTATTTCAGGATGGCTACACCTTC.

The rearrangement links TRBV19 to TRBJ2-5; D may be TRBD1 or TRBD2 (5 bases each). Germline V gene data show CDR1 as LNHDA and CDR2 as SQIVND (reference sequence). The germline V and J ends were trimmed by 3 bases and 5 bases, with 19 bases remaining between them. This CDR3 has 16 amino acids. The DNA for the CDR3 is TGTGCCAGTAGTATGCCCCCAACACGGGGCGGGGAGACCCAGTACTTC. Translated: CASSMPPTRGGETQYF.

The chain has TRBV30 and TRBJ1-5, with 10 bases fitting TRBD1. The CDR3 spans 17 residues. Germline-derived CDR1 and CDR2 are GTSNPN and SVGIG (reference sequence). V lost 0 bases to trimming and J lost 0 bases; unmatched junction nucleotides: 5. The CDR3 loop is CAWSVGQGGYSNQPQHF. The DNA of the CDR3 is TGTGCCTGGAGTGTAGGACAGGGGGGATATAGCAATCAGCCCCAGCATTTT.

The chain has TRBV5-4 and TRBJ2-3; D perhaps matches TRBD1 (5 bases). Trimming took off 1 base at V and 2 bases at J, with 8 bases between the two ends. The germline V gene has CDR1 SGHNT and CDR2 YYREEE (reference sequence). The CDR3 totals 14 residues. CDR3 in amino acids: CASSLNRPTDTQYF. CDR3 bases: TGTGCCAGCAGCTTGAACAGGCCCACAGATACGCAGTATTTT.

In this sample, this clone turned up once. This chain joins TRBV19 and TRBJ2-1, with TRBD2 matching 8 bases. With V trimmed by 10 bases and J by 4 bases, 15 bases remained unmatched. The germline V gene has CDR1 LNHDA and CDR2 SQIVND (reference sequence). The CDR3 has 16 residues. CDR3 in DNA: TGTGCCACCACCGGGAGGGCGGGAGTTTTGTACAATGAGCAGTTCTTC. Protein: CATTGRAGVLYNEQFF.

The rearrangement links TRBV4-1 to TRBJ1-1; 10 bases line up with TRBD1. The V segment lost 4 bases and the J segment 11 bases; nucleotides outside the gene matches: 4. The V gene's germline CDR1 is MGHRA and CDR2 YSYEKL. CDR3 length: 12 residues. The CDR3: CASSRGTGEAFF. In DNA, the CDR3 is TGCGCCAGCAGCCGAGGGACAGGGGAGGCTTTCTTT.

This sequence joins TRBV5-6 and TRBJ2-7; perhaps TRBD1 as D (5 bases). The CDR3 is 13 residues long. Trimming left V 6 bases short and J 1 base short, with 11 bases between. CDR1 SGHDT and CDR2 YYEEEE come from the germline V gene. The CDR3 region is CASTSTGSYEQYF. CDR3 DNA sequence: TGTGCCAGCACGTCAACAGGTTCCTACGAGCAGTACTTC.

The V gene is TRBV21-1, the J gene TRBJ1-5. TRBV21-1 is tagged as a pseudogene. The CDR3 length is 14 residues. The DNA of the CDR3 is TGTGCCAGCAGCAGCCGGGATAGCAATCAGCCCCAGCATTTT. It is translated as CASSSRDSNQPQHF.

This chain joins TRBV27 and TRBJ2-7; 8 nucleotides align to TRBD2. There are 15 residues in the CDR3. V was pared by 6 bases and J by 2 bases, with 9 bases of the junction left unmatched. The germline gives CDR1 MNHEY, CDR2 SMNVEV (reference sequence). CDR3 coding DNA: TGTGCCAGCAGCCTCCCCGGGACTAGTCCCTACGAGCAGTACTTC. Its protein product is CASSLPGTSPYEQYF.

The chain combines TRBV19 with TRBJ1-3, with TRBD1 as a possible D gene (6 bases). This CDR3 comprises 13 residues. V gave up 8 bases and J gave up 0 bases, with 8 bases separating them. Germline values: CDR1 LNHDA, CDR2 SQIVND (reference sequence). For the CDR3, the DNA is TGTGCCAGTGGACAGAGCTCTGGAAACACCATATATTTT. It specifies CASGQSSGNTIYF.

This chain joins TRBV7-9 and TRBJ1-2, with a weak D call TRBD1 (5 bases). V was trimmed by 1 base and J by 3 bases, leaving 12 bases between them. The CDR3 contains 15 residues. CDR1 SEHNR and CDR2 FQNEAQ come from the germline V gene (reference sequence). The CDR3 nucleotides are TGTGCCAGCAGCTTAGACCCGGGACGGGACTATGGCTACACCTTC. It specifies CASSLDPGRDYGYTF.

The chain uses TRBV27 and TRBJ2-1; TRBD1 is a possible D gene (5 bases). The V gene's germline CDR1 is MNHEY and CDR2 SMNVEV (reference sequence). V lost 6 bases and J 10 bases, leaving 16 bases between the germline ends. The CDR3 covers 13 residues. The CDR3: CASSLLRAGEQFF. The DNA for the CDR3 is TGTGCCAGCAGCTTACTCAGGGCCGGGGAGCAGTTCTTC.